This TCR beta chain was recorded in a study of T cells in Graves' hyperthyroidism and ophthalmopathy. Turning to the study itself: Blood from the periphery was taken at initial diagnosis, before any treatment.

There are 14 residues in the CDR3. Germline V gene lookup returns CDR1 LGHNA and CDR2 YNFKEQ. V was shortened by 4 bases and J by 1 base, with 11 bases between the two germline ends. This clonotype was recorded many times. Its antigen is currently unknown. TCR beta CDR3 regions were amplified from RNA. With the HTBI primer set, the TCR CDR3 went through a first round of RT-PCR. TCRdb processed the multiplex PCR reads anew with MiXCR; each CDR3 protein has one entry. This sample has around 300,000 distinct CDR3 sequences, with less than 30% found just once. The authors obtained PBMCs from more than 9.5 ml of fresh peripheral blood. Study results and limitations: Ophthalmopathy prediction by the model preceded onset by a median approximately six months. Ophthalmopathy and stable hyperthyroidism were separated by a 13 V-J model.

This chain uses TRBV4-2 with TRBJ2-7; D is unresolved. Specimen: blood. This TCR was recovered from a man aged 35 to 55 with Graves' hyperthyroidism that later progressed to Graves' ophthalmopathy. This CDR3 is CASSRERDSYEQYF. The CDR3 nucleotides are TGTGCCAGCAGCCGGGAACGCGATTCCTACGAGCAGTACTTC.